This T cell receptor beta chain was sequenced during a study of Graves' ophthalmopathy and Graves' hyperthyroidism listed by TCRdb under 2018. With regard to the full study: Peripheral blood was collected before any treatment was given, at the time of initial diagnosis. To tell Graves' ophthalmopathy apart from Graves' hyperthyroidism, and to predict which patients would progress to ophthalmopathy, the study relied on TCR beta repertoire signatures. In total, around 130 blood samples were TCR-sequenced: some 43 ophthalmopathy, around 75 hyperthyroidism and some 17 hyperthyroidism-to-ophthalmopathy patients. To explore V-J signatures that separate ophthalmopathy from hyperthyroidism, a discovery set of 95 to 100 patients was enrolled, consisting of under 50 with ophthalmopathy and fewer than 60 with stable hyperthyroidism. For independent validation, a separate cohort was made up of about 18 hyperthyroidism patients plus 17 patients who later progressed from hyperthyroidism to ophthalmopathy. In roughly 6 hyperthyroidism patients, T-cell repertoires of thyroid tissue and blood were compared. Following sampling, methimazole starting at 30 mg daily was administered to hyperthyroidism patients, and high-dose intravenous methylprednisolone was administered to ophthalmopathy patients. For training and testing, the 80 to 100 patients in the discovery cohort were randomly divided in a 7:3 ratio.

The research as a whole found: Most expanded thyroid clonotypes with frequency above 0.001 were also detected in blood, suggesting blood repertoires may reflect the thyroid immune response. In validation, the model predicted ophthalmopathy progression with about 70% sensitivity and approximately 72% specificity; approximately 12 predicted patients were CT-confirmed with GO in a median of about 6.1 months. Ophthalmopathy was separated from stable hyperthyroidism by the 13-signature model with around 89% sensitivity and about 83% specificity in cross-validation and with 80%/75% in the test set. No statistical method was used to set the sample size in advance, and the investigators knew which group each participant was assigned to.

TCR beta CDR3 regions were amplified from RNA transcripts for repertoire sequencing. A first-round RT-PCR used HTBI primers with the Qiagen OneStep RT-PCR kit, followed by a second-round multiplex PCR, size selection and purification. Libraries were sequenced on an Illumina HiSeq2000 using paired-end 100 bp reads. Processing in the source paper ran as follows. SOAPnuke was used to process the reads, throwing out any read that had adapters, had uncalled bases, had a mean Phred below 15, or lacked an exact constant-primer or identifier match. COPE v1.2.5 was used to merge the high-quality paired reads. Each unique nucleotide sequence was defined as a clonotype, and clonotypes were aligned to IMGT TRB V, D and J references with MiTCR v1.1. The analysis was limited to V-J combinations with a frequency above 0.0001, which together covered around 99% of the repertoires. For each V-J combination, a TCR clonal expansion and chaos score was defined as F50 clonal expansion divided by the chaos observed in the TCRdist matrix. Welch's t-statistics and random forest were used to reduce the features to about twelve V-J combinations, which were then used as input to a naive Bayes classifier. The Morisita-Horn index was used to measure how similar the thyroid and blood repertoires were. TCRdb ran its own pipeline on the public reads, namely fastp trimming at Q25 and MiXCR clone calling, and kept in-frame beta chains. Each CDR3 protein gets just one entry, which takes the most common genes and DNA from the rows behind it. The V and J calls and clone size come from TCRdb's table, not from the authors' own analysis. Counted in this sample were 450,000 or so distinct CDR3 sequences; about an eighth of them appeared once. The top ten clones comprise about 10% of the sample.

Ophthalmopathy patients were characterized by moderately to severely active disease, a Clinical Activity Score of at least 3, a NOSPECS grade of at least 4, and a disease duration under 3 months. Patients with other autoimmune diseases, uncontrolled infections, pregnancy or lactation were excluded from the study. Diagnosis relied on clinical symptoms, serum thyroxine, TRAb, thyroid ultrasound and orbital computed tomography. Using Ficoll-Paque density gradient centrifugation, PBMCs were isolated from approximately 11 ml of fresh peripheral blood. Trizol reagent was used to extract the total RNA, and its quality was then checked on an Agilent 2100 Bioanalyzer. This clonotype came up many times. No antigen is known for it. It has no much larger one-base neighbor in the sample; base qualities were not kept. The cysteine opens and the phenylalanine closes a CDR3 of 13 amino acids. The sequence is cut down to CDR3 DNA, 39 bases in frame from base 1. Based on the germline V gene, the CDR1 and CDR2 sequences are SQVTM and ANQGSEA. The V and J ends are trimmed by 2 bases and 1 base, leaving 6 bases between them.

The receptor was isolated from a woman aged 25 to 45 with Graves' ophthalmopathy. Donor details come from another sample of the same person, matched by shared clones. The chain links TRBV29-1 with TRBJ2-4, with the D gene too uncertain to name. Sequenced sample: blood. This receptor carries the CDR3 CSVEMGAKNIQYF. In nucleotides, the sequence is TGCAGCGTTGAAATGGGGGCCAAAAACATTCAGTACTTC.